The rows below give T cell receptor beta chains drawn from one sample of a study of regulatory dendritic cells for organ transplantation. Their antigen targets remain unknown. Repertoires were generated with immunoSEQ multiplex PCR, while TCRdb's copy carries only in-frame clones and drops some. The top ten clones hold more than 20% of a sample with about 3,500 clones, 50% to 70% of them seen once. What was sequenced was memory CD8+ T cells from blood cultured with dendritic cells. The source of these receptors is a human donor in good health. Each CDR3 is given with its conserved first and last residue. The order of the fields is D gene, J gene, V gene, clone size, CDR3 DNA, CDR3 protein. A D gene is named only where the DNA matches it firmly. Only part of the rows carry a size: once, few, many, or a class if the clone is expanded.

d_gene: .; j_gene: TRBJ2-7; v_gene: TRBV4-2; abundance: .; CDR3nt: TGTGCCAGCAGCCAAGCTTACAGGTCCTCCTACGAGCAGTACTTC; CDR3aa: CASSQAYRSSYEQYF
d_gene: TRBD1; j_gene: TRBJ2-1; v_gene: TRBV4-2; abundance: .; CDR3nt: TGTGCCAGCAGCCAAGATAACAGGGGGACCGATGAGCAGTTCTTC; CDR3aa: CASSQDNRGTDEQFF
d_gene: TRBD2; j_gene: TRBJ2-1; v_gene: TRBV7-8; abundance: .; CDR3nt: TGTGCCAGCAGTACTCGGGGGGGCCTAAATGAGCAGTTCTTC; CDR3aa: CASSTRGGLNEQFF
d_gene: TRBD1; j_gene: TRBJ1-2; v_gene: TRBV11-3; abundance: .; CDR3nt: TGTGCCAGCAGCCCAACTGACAGGGCGGCCCGGTGGGACTATGGCTACACCTTC; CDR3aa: CASSPTDRAARWDYGYTF
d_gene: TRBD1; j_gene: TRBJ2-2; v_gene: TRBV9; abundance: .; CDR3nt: TGTGCCAGCAACAGGGGCGGATCCGGGGAGCTGTTTTTT; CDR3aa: CASNRGGSGELFF
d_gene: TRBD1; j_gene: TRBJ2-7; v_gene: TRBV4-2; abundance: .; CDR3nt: TGTGCCAGCAGCCAGGGGGACAGCTACGAGCAGTACTTC; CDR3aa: CASSQGDSYEQYF
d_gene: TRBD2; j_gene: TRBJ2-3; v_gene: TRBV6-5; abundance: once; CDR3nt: TGTGCCAGCACCTTTAGCGGGGGGGCTACAGATACGCAGTATTTT; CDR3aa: CASTFSGGATDTQYF
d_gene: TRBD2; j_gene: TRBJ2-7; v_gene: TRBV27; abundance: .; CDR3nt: TGTGCCAGCAGTGCCCTGACTAGCGGGGGGGGCGAGCAGTACTTC; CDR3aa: CASSALTSGGGEQYF
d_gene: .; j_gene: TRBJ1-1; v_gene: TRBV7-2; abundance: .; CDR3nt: TGTGCCAGCAGCGCGTCCCTTACCGACACTGAAGCTTTCTTT; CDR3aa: CASSASLTDTEAFF
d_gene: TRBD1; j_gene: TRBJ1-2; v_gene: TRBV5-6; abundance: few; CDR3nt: TGTGCCAGCAGCTATGTGCCCGGGCGACAGGGAAATAACTATGGCTACACCTTC; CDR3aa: CASSYVPGRQGNNYGYTF
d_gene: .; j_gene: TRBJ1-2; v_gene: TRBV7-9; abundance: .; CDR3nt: TGTGCCAGCAGCCCCCTCGGGACAAGCTATGGCTACACCTTC; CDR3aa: CASSPLGTSYGYTF
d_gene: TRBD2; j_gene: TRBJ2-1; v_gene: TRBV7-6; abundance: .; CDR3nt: TGTGCCAGCAGCTTAGAACTAGCGGGGGGGATTTCTAATGAGCAGTTCTTC; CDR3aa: CASSLELAGGISNEQFF
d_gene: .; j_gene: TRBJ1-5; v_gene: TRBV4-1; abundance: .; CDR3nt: TGCGCCAGCAGCCAAGACGCGGTAGGGGGACCCAATCAGCCCCAGCATTTT; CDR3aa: CASSQDAVGGPNQPQHF
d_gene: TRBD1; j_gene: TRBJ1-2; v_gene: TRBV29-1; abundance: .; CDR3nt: TGCAGCGTTGAAGATTTAGGGGGCGGTGACTATGGCTACACCTTC; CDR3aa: CSVEDLGGGDYGYTF
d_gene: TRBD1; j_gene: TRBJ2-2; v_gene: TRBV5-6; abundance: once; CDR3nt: TGTGCCAGCAGCCATGGACAGGGTAACACCGGGGAGCTGTTTTTT; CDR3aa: CASSHGQGNTGELFF
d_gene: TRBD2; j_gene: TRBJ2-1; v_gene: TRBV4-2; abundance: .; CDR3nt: TGTGCCAGCAGCCAAGATCACCTAGCGGGGGGAGGGTGGGATGAGCAGTTCTTC; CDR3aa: CASSQDHLAGGGWDEQFF
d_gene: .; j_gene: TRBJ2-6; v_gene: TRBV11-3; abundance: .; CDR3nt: TGTGCCAGCAGCCCGCTAGGCGGGGCCAACGTCCTGACTTTC; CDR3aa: CASSPLGGANVLTF
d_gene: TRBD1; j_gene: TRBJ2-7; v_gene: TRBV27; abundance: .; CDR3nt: TGTGCCAGCAGACCAGACAGGGAGCGGGAGCAGTACTTC; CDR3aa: CASRPDREREQYF
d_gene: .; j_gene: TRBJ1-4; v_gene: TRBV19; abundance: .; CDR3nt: TGTGCCAGTAGTACCCCACGAGCCCGGGAGGGAAAACTGTTTTTT; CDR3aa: CASSTPRAREGKLFF
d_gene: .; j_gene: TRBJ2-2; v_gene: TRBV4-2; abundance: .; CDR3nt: TGTGCCAGCAGCCAAGATCACACAGGGACCGGGGAGCTGTTTTTT; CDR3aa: CASSQDHTGTGELFF
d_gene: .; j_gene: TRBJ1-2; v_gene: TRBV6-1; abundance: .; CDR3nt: TGTGCCAGCAGTGAACGGAGTAGCTATGGCTACACCTTC; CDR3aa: CASSERSSYGYTF
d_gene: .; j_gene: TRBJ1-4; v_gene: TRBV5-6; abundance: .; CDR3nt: TGTGCCAGCAGCTCCGCGACCGGGGGAAGAAAGGAAAAACTGTTTTTT; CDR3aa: CASSSATGGRKEKLFF
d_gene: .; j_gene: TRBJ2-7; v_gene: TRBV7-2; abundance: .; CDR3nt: TGTGCCAGCAGCTCGACAGCGTCCTACGAGCAGTACTTC; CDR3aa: CASSSTASYEQYF
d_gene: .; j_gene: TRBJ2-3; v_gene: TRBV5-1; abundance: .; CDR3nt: TGCGCCAGCAGCGCGGACTACCTCGAGGATACGCAGTATTTT; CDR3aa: CASSADYLEDTQYF
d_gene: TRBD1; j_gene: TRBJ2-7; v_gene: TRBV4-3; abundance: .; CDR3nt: TGCGCCAGCAGCCCCTCTTCTACAGGGGCAACCTACGAGCAGTACTTC; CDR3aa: CASSPSSTGATYEQYF
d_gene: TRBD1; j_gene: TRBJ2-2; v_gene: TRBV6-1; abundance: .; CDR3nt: TGTGCCAGCAGTGAGGGACAGGGGGTAGGGACCGGGGAGCTGTTTTTT; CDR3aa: CASSEGQGVGTGELFF
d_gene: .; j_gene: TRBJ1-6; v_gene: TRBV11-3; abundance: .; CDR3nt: TGTGCCAGCAGCTTAGGGCGGCTAAGCTCCTATAATTCACCCCTCCACTTT; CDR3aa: CASSLGRLSSYNSPLHF
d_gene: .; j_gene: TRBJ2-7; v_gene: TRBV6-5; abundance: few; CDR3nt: TGTGCCAGCAGTTACCGGGACAAGAACTACGAGCAGTACTTC; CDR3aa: CASSYRDKNYEQYF
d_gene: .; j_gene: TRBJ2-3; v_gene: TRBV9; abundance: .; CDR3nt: TGTGCCAGCAGCGCAGCCAATAGAGGAGATACGCAGTATTTT; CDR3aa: CASSAANRGDTQYF
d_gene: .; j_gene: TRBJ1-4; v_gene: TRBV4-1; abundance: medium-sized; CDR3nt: TGCGCCAGCAGCCAAGAGGGGCTCAGGGGAACTAATGAAAAACTGTTTTTT; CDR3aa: CASSQEGLRGTNEKLFF
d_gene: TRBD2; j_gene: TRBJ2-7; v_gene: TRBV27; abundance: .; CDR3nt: TGTGCCAGCAGGGTCACTAGCGGGTCTACCTACGAGCAGTACTTC; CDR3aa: CASRVTSGSTYEQYF
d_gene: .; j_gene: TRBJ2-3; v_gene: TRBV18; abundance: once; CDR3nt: TGTGCCAGCTCACCATGGACTGATTCTAGCACAGATACGCAGTATTTT; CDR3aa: CASSPWTDSSTDTQYF
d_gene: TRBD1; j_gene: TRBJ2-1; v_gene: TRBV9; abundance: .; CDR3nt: TGTGCCAGCAGCGTTGGACAGGGGGCAGGGAATGAGCAGTTCTTC; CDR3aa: CASSVGQGAGNEQFF
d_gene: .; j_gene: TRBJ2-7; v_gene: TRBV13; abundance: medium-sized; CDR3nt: TGTGCCAGCAGCTTAGGGGGGGCAGGACGTTACGAGCAGTACTTC; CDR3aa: CASSLGGAGRYEQYF
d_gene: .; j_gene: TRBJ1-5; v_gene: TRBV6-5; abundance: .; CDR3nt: TGTGCCAGCAGTTACGGTCGGGGCAATCAGCCCCAGCATTTT; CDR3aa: CASSYGRGNQPQHF
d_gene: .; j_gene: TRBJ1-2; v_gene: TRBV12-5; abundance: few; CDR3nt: TGTGCTAGTGCCTATGGGGGGTCAAACCCATATGGCTACACCTTC; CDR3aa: CASAYGGSNPYGYTF
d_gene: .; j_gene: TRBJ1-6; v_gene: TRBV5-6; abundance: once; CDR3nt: TGTGCCAGCAGCTTGGCTGGGTGGAGGGGTTCACCCCTCCACTTT; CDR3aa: CASSLAGWRGSPLHF
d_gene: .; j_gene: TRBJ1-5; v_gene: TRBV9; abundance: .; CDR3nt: TGTGCCAGCAGCGTAGCTGGAGCCCAATACCTTGGCAATCAGCCCCAGCATTTT; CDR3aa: CASSVAGAQYLGNQPQHF
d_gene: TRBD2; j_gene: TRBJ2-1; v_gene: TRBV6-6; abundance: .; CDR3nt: TGTGCCAGCAGTGGCCGGGGGGCCTACAATGAGCAGTTCTTC; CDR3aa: CASSGRGAYNEQFF
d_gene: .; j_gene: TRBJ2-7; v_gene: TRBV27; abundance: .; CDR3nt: TGTGCCTCCCAGGGTCCGGGCTACGAGCAGTACTTC; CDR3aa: CASQGPGYEQYF
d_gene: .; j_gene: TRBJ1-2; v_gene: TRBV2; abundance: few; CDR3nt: TGTGCCAGCAGTGAAGCGACTCGGGGGAGAGGCTACACCTTC; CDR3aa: CASSEATRGRGYTF
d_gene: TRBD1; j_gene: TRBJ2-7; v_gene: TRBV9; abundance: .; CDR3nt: TGTGCCAGCAGCGAGGGCCAGGGGGATTCCTACGAGCAGTACTTC; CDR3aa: CASSEGQGDSYEQYF
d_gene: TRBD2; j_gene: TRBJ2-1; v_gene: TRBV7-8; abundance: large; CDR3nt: TGTGCCAGCGGAGCGGGGGGGCTCAATGAGCAGTTCTTC; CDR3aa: CASGAGGLNEQFF
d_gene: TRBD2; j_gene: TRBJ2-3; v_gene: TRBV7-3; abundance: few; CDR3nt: TGTGCCAGCAGCCGCACGGGGGGGCCCGGGGATACGCAGTATTTT; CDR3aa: CASSRTGGPGDTQYF
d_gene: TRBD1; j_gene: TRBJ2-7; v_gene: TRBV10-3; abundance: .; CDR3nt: TGTGCCATCAGTAGGGACAGGGACTTTGCCTACGAGCAGTACTTC; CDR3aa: CAISRDRDFAYEQYF
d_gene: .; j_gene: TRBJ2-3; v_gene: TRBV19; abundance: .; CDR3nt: TGTGCCAGTAGTATGGTGGCAGGGGGCACAGATACGCAGTATTTT; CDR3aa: CASSMVAGGTDTQYF
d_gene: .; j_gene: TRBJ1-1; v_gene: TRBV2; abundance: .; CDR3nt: TGTGCCAGCAGGGGGGGGCCAACCTATAACACTGAAGCTTTCTTT; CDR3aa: CASRGGPTYNTEAFF
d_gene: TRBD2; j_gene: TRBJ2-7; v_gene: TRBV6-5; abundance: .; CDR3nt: TGTGCCAGCAGTTGGGGACTAGCGGGCTCCTACGAGCAGTACTTC; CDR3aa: CASSWGLAGSYEQYF
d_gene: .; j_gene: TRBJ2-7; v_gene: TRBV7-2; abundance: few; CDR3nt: TGTGCCAGCAGCTTATTGGACAAGTCTTACGAGCAGTACTTC; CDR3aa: CASSLLDKSYEQYF
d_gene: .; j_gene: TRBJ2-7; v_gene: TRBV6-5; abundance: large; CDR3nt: TGTGCCAGCAGTTACTCGAGTACCGGGACTTACGAGCAGTACTTC; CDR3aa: CASSYSSTGTYEQYF